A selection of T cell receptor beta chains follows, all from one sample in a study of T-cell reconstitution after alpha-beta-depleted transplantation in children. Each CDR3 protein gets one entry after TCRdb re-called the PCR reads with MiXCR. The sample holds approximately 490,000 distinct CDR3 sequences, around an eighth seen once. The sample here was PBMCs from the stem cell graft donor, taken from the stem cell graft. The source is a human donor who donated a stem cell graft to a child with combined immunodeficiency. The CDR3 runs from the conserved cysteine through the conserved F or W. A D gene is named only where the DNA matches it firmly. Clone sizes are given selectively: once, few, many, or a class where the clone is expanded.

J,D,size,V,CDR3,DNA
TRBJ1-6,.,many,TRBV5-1,CASRTGNNSPLHF,TGCGCCAGCAGAACAGGGAATAATTCACCCCTCCACTTT
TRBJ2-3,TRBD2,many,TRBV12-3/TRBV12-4,CASSPRTSGSTDTQYF,TGTGCCAGCAGTCCTCGGACTAGCGGGTCCACAGATACGCAGTATTTT
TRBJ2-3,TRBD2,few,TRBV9,CASSVLAGFSIASTDTQYF,TGTGCCAGCAGCGTTCTAGCGGGGTTTTCCATCGCTAGCACAGATACGCAGTATTTT
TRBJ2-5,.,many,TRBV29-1,CSVISGIKETQYF,TGCAGCGTGATCAGCGGTATAAAAGAGACCCAGTACTTC
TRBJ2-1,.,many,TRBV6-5,CASSSGAPQEWFF,TGTGCCAGCAGTTCCGGGGCTCCCCAAGAGTGGTTCTTC
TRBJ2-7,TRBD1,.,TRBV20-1,CSARGTGPEQYF,TGCAGTGCTAGAGGGACAGGGCCCGAGCAGTACTTC
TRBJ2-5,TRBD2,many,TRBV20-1,CSARGLAGETQYF,TGCAGTGCTAGAGGACTAGCGGGCGAGACCCAGTACTTC
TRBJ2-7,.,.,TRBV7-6,CASSESIATYEQYF,TGTGCCAGCTCGGAGTCCATAGCTACCTACGAGCAGTACTTC
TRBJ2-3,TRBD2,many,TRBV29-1,CSAKGLAGGSDTQYF,TGCAGCGCGAAAGGACTAGCGGGAGGCTCTGATACGCAGTATTTT
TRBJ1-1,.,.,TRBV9,CASSVEVNTEAFF,TGTGCCAGCAGCGTAGAAGTGAACACTGAAGCTTTCTTT
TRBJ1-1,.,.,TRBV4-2,CASRWGMNTEAFF,TGTGCCAGCCGCTGGGGGATGAACACTGAAGCTTTCTTT
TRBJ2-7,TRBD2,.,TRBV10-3,CAISESILAGAYEQYF,TGTGCCATCAGTGAGTCTATTCTAGCGGGGGCCTACGAGCAGTACTTC
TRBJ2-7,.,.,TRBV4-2,CASSQENEPSYYEQYF,TGTGCCAGCAGCCAAGAGAACGAGCCCTCTTACTACGAGCAGTACTTC
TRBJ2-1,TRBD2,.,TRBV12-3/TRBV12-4,CASSPLAGHTNEQFF,TGTGCCAGCAGTCCACTAGCGGGTCATACCAATGAGCAGTTCTTC
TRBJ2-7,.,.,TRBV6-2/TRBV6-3,CASSYSRASYEQYF,TGTGCCAGCAGTTACTCGCGGGCGTCCTACGAGCAGTACTTC
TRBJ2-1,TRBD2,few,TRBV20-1,CSAFPGTSGGRGHNEQFF,TGCAGTGCTTTCCCCGGGACTAGCGGGGGCCGTGGCCACAATGAGCAGTTCTTC
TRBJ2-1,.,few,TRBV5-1,CASSYSSAGNHNEQFF,TGCGCCAGCAGCTACAGTAGCGCGGGGAACCACAATGAGCAGTTCTTC
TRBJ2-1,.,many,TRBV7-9,CASSLILRSSYNEQFF,TGTGCCAGCAGCTTAATCTTGAGGAGCTCCTACAATGAGCAGTTCTTC
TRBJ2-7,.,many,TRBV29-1,CSVERGPPYEQYF,TGCAGCGTTGAACGTGGGCCACCCTACGAGCAGTACTTC
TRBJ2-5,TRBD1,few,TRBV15,CATSSGTAIQETQYF,TGTGCCACCAGCAGTGGGACAGCGATCCAAGAGACCCAGTACTTC
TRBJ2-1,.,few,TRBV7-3,CASSLIGSSYNEQFF,TGTGCCAGCAGCTTAATAGGGAGCTCCTACAATGAGCAGTTCTTC
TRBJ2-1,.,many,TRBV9,CASSVTGSYNEQFF,TGTGCCAGCAGCGTAACCGGGAGCTACAATGAGCAGTTCTTC
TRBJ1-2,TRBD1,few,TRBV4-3,CASSQTGGTYGYTF,TGCGCCAGCAGCCAGACAGGGGGCACCTATGGCTACACCTTC